Following are 14 T cell receptor beta chains from one sample sequenced in a study of blood T cells in healthy people across ages. A second PCR, run for roughly 7 to 12 cycles, used a sample-barcoded 5' primer plus a J-beta primer mix. MiXCR, run by TCRdb on the 5' RACE reads, gives a single entry per CDR3 protein. The sample records over 1,500,000 distinct CDR3 sequences, roughly 50% being singletons. Sequenced input: blood. The origin of the receptors is a woman in her thirties or forties in good health.

This clonotype turned up a few times. The chain employs TRBV9 and TRBJ2-3; D is possibly TRBD2 (6 bases). The CDR3 consists of 15 residues. CDR1 is SGDLS, CDR2 YYNGEE, per germline. V was clipped by 0 bases and J by 2 bases, with 10 bases between them. In nucleotides, the CDR3 is TGTGCCAGCAGCGTAGGGGGGGAAGTCACAGATACGCAGTATTTT. Protein: CASSVGGEVTDTQYF.

The chain links TRBV4-3 to TRBJ1-2; 7 bases line up with TRBD1. The junction had 9 bases not matched to a gene; V was cut back by 2 bases and J by 6 bases. CDR3 length: 15 amino acids. In germline, CDR1 is LGHNA, CDR2 YSLEER. In nucleotides, the CDR3 is TGCGCCAGCAGCCAACTCACGGGACAGACGAATGGCTACACCTTC. It is translated as CASSQLTGQTNGYTF.

CDR3 sequence reads: CASSVSRGGLDTQYF. The CDR3 DNA reads as TGTGCCAGCAGCGTATCGCGGGGGGGCTTGGATACGCAGTATTTT. The chain combines TRBV9 with TRBJ2-3; 9 bases fit TRBD2. Germline CDR1 is SGDLS and CDR2 is YYNGEE. This CDR3 has 15 residues. V dropped 1 base and J dropped 6; count of bases not matched to a gene: 6.

This clonotype was observed a handful of times. The chain joins TRBV6-2 or TRBV6-3 to TRBJ2-3; 11 nucleotides line up with TRBD2. This CDR3 has 19 residues. With 6 bases clipped from V and 2 bases from J, the junction kept 16 bases outside the gene matches. The germline CDR1 and CDR2 sequences are MNHEY and SVGEGT. The CDR3 DNA follows: TGTGCCAGCAGCCGAACTAGCGGGGGCCCTCTCAGGATCACAGATACGCAGTATTTT. This translates into CASSRTSGGPLRITDTQYF.

The CDR3 loop is CASSLNGGAGRLGTDTQYF. The CDR3 region has the DNA TGTGCCAGCAGTCTTAATGGTGGGGCTGGGCGTTTAGGCACAGATACGCAGTATTTT. The chain recombines TRBV27 with TRBJ2-3, with D tentatively TRBD1 (5 bases). The CDR3 extends over 19 amino acids. Per germline, CDR1 MNHEY and CDR2 SMNVEV (reference sequence). Trimming left V 5 bases short and J 1 base short, with 25 bases between.

The rearrangement uses TRBV19 and TRBJ2-5, with 10 bases identical to TRBD1. The J call is uncertain, as TRBJ2-7 better fits the DNA end. The germline V gene has CDR1 LNHDA and CDR2 SQIVND (reference sequence). There are 13 residues in the CDR3. The CDR3 coding sequence is TGTGCCAACCCGGGACAGGGGACCTACGAGCAGTACTTC. It translates to CANPGQGTYEQYF.

The CDR3 here is CSASEVTGSNQPQHF. DNA of the CDR3: TGCAGTGCTAGTGAGGTAACAGGTAGCAATCAGCCCCAGCATTTT. The rearrangement joins TRBV20-1 to TRBJ1-5; possible D gene TRBD1, 5 bases. Looked up from germline, CDR1 is DFQATT and CDR2 is SNEGSKA (reference sequence). V was pared by 3 bases and J by 0 bases, with 12 bases between. The CDR3 has 15 residues.

The chain is built from TRBV7-2 and TRBJ1-2; the D is unclear. The CDR3 extends over 13 amino acids. V was shortened by 5 bases and J by 2 bases, with 9 bases between the two germline ends. The germline CDR1 and CDR2 sequences are SGHTA and FQGNSA. CDR3 sequence reads: CASSVSENYGYTF. DNA for the CDR3: TGTGCCAGCAGCGTGTCAGAGAACTATGGCTACACCTTC.

Worth noting for this clonotype: Its ends do not fully match the called genes, so a read error is possible. The chain couples TRBV28 to TRBJ2-7, with a tentative D call TRBD1 (6 bases). Germline values: CDR1 MDHEN, CDR2 SYDVKM. The CDR3 totals 15 residues. CDR3 nucleotides: TGTGCCTGCAGCCCAGGGGAAAGGGCCTACAATGAGCAGTACTTC. This sequence encodes CACSPGERAYNEQYF.

J is TRBJ2-7 and V is TRBV4-3; 10 bases line up with TRBD1. Trimming at V came to 4 bases and at J to 6 bases, leaving 3 bases not matched to a gene. This CDR3 comprises 13 residues. Per germline, CDR1 LGHNA and CDR2 YSLEER. The CDR3 DNA sequence: TGCGCCAGCAGCCCTGGGACAGGGGCCGAGCAGTACTTC. Translation: CASSPGTGAEQYF.

Here the CDR3 DNA reads TGTGCCAGCAGTTTATTTGCGGGGGCACGAGATACGCAGTATTTT. It specifies CASSLFAGARDTQYF. The V gene is TRBV28, the J gene TRBJ2-3; weak D call: TRBD2 (7 bases). V was trimmed by 1 base and J by 5 bases, leaving 13 bases between them. CDR1 and CDR2 (germline): MDHEN, SYDVKM. The CDR3 is made up of 15 amino acids.

This clonotype has more than one count but fewer than ten. The chain recombines TRBV10-3 with TRBJ2-1; weak D call: TRBD1 (6 bases). The CDR3 loop spans 14 amino acids. Germline CDR1 is ENHRY and CDR2 is SYGVKD. V was cut by 10 bases and J by 4 bases, with 17 bases left in between. The CDR3 here is CATGGWGPYNEQFF. The CDR3 DNA sequence: TGTGCCACCGGCGGATGGGGGCCATACAATGAGCAGTTCTTC.

The J gene is TRBJ2-1, the V gene TRBV24-1; 10 bases are a match to TRBD2. The V gene end was trimmed by 6 bases and the J gene end by 6 bases; junction bases not matched to a gene: 7. CDR1 KGHDR and CDR2 SFDVKD come from the germline V gene. The CDR3 contains 15 residues. The CDR3 nucleotides are TGTGCCACCAGTACTAGCGGGGAAGGGGCCAATGAGCAGTTCTTC. Translated: CATSTSGEGANEQFF.

This chain joins TRBV28 and TRBJ2-7, with unresolved D. CDR3 length equals 13 residues. CDR1 and CDR2 (germline): MDHEN, SYDVKM. The germline V and J ends were trimmed by 5 bases and 3 bases, with 11 bases remaining between them. DNA of the CDR3: TGTGCCAGCAGTGGCGGCCCTTTCTACGAGCAGTACTTC. Protein product: CASSGGPFYEQYF.